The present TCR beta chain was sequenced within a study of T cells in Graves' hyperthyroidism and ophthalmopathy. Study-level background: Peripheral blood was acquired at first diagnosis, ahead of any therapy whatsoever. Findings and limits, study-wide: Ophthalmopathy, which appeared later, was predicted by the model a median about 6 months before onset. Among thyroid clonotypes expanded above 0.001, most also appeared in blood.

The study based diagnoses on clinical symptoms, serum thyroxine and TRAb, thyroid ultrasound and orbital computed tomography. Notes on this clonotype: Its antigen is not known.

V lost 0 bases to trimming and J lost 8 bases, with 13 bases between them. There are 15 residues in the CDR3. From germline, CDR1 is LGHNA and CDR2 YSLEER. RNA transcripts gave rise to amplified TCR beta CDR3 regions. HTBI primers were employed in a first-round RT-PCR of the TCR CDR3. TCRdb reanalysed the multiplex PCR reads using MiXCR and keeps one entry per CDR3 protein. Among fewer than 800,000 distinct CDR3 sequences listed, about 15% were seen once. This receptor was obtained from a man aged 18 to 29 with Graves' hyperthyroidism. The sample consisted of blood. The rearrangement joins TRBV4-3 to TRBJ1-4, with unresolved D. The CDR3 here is CASSQDAAPREKLFF. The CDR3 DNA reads TGCGCCAGCAGCCAAGATGCGGCCCCGAGAGAAAAACTGTTTTTT.